This T cell receptor beta chain was identified in a study of tumor T cells in aggressive B-cell lymphoma. The repertoire was sequenced with immunoSEQ multiplex PCR; TCRdb's copy has only in-frame clones and lacks some. The sample lists fewer than 6,500 clones, about 68% seen once, with about 7.8% in the top ten. V was pared by 6 bases and J by 3 bases, with 6 bases between. The CDR3 loop spans 11 amino acids. Germline assignment: CDR1 SGHAT and CDR2 FQNNGV. Sequencing used tumor tissue. This TCR derives from an adult with diffuse large B cell lymphoma. The rearrangement uses TRBV11-2 and TRBJ2-7, with no clear D. CDR3 DNA: TGTGCCAGCAGACTCAACTACGAGCAGTACTTC. Translating it yields CASRLNYEQYF.